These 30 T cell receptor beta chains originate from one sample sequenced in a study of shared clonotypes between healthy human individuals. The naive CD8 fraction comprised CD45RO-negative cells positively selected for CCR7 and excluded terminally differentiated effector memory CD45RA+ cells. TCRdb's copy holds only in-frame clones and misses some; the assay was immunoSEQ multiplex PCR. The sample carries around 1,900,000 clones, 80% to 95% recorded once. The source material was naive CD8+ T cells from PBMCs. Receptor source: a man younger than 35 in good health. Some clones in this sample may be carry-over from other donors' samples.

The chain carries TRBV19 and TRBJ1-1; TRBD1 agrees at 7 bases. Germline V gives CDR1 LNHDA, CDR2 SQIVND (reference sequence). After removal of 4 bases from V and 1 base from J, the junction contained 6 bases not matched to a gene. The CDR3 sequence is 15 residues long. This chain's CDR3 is CASSTRQGGNTEAFF. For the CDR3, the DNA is TGTGCCAGTAGTACAAGACAGGGTGGGAACACTGAAGCTTTCTTT.

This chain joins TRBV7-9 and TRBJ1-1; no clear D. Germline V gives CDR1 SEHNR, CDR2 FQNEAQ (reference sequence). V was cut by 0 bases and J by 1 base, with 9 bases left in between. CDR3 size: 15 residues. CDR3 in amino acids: CASSLAPDGNTEAFF. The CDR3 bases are TGTGCCAGCAGCTTAGCTCCAGATGGGAACACTGAAGCTTTCTTT. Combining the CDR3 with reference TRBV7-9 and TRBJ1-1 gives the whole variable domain DTGVSQNPRHKITKRGQNVTFRCDPISEHNRLYWYRQTLGQGPEFLTYFQNEAQLEKSRLLSDRFSAERPKGSFSTLEIQRTEQGDSAMYLCASSLAPDGNTEAFFGQGTRLTVV.

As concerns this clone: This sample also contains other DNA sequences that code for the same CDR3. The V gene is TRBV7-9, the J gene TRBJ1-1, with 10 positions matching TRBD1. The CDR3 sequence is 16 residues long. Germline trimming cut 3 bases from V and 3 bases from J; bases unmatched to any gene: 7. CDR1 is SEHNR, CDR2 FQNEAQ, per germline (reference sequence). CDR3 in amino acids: CASSLVRQGADTEAFF. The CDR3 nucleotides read TGTGCCAGCAGCTTGGTAAGACAGGGGGCGGACACTGAAGCTTTCTTT. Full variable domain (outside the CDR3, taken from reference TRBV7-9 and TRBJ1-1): DTGVSQNPRHKITKRGQNVTFRCDPISEHNRLYWYRQTLGQGPEFLTYFQNEAQLEKSRLLSDRFSAERPKGSFSTLEIQRTEQGDSAMYLCASSLVRQGADTEAFFGQGTRLTVV.

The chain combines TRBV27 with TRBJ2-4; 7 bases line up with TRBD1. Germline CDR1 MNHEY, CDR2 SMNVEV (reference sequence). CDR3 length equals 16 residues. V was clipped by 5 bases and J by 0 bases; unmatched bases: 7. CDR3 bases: TGTGCCAGCAGTCCCGACAGGGATGGAGCCAAAAACATTCAGTACTTC. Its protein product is CASSPDRDGAKNIQYF.

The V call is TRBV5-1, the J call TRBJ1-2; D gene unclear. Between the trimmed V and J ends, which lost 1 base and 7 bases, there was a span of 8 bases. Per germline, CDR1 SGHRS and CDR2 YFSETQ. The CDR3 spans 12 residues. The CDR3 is CASSLRPPGYTF. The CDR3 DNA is TGCGCCAGCAGCTTGAGGCCCCCTGGCTACACCTTC.

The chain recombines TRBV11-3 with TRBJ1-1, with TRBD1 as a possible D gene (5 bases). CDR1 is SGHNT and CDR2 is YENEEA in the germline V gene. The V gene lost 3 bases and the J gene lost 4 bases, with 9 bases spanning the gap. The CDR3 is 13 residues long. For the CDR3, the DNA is TGTGCCAGCAGCTTTTACGGGGGCACTGAAGCTTTCTTT. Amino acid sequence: CASSFYGGTEAFF.

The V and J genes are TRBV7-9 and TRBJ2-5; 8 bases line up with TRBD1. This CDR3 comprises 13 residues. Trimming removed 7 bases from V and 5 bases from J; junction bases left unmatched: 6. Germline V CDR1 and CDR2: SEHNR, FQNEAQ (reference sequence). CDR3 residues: CASIAGTGETQYF. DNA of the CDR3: TGTGCCAGCATCGCGGGGACAGGCGAGACCCAGTACTTC. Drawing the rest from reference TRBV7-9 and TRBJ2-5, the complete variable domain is DTGVSQNPRHKITKRGQNVTFRCDPISEHNRLYWYRQTLGQGPEFLTYFQNEAQLEKSRLLSDRFSAERPKGSFSTLEIQRTEQGDSAMYLCASIAGTGETQYFGPGTRLLVL.

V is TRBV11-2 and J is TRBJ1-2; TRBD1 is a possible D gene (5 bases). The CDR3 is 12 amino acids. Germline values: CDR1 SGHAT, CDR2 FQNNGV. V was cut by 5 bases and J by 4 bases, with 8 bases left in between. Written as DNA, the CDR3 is TGTGCCAGCAGCGTGGGGGTCTATGGCTACACCTTC. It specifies CASSVGVYGYTF.

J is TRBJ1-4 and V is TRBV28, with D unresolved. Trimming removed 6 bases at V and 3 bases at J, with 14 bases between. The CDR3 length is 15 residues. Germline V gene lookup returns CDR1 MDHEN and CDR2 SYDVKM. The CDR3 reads CASSLEAGSNEKLFF. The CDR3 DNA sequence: TGTGCCAGCAGCCTCGAGGCTGGTTCTAATGAAAAACTGTTTTTT. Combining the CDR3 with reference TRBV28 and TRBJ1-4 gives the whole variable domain DVKVTQSSRYLVKRTGEKVFLECVQDMDHENMFWYRQDPGLGLRLIYFSYDVKMKEKGDIPEGYSVSREKKERFSLILESASTNQTSMYLCASSLEAGSNEKLFFGSGTQLSVL.

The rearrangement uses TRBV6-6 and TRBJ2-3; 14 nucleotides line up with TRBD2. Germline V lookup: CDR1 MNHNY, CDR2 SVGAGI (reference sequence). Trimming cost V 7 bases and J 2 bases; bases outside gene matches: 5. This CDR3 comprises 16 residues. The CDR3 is CASTGLAGGFTDTQYF. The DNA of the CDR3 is TGTGCCAGCACCGGACTAGCGGGAGGATTCACAGATACGCAGTATTTT.

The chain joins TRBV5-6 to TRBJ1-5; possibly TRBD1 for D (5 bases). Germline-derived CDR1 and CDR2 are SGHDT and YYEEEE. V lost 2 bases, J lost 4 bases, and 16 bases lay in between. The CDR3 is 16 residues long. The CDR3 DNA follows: TGTGCCAGCAGCTTAAACGCCCGGGGCTTGAATCAGCCCCAGCATTTT. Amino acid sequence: CASSLNARGLNQPQHF.

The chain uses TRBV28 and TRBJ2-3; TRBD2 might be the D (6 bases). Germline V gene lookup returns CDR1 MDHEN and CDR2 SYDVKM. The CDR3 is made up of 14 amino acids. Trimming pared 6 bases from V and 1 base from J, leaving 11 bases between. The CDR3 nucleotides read TGTGCCAGCAGGGGGGGTTGGGGCACAGATACGCAGTATTTT. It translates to CASRGGWGTDTQYF. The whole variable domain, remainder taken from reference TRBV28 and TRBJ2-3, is DVKVTQSSRYLVKRTGEKVFLECVQDMDHENMFWYRQDPGLGLRLIYFSYDVKMKEKGDIPEGYSVSREKKERFSLILESASTNQTSMYLCASRGGWGTDTQYFGPGTRLTVL.

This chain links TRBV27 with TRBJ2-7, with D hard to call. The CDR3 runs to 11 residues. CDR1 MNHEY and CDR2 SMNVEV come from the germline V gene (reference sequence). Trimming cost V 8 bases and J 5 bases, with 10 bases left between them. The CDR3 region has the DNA TGTGCCAGCGTCTGGGGAAACGAGCAGTACTTC. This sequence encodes CASVWGNEQYF.

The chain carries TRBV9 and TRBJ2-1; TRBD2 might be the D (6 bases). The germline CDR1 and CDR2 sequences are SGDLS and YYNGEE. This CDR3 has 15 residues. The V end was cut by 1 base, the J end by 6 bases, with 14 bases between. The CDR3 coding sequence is TGTGCCAGCAGCGTACCGGACTATGGGGTCAATGAGCAGTTCTTC. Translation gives CASSVPDYGVNEQFF. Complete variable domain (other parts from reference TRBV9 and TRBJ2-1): DSGVTQTPKHLITATGQRVTLRCSPRSGDLSVYWYQQSLDQGLQFLIQYYNGEERAKGNILERFSAQQFPDLHSELNLSSLELGDSALYFCASSVPDYGVNEQFFGPGTRLTVL.

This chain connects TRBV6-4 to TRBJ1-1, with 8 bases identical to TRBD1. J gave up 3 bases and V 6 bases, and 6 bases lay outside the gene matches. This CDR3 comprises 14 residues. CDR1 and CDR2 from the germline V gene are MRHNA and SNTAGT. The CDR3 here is CASRPTDRDTEAFF. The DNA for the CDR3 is TGTGCCAGCAGACCGACGGACAGGGACACTGAAGCTTTCTTT.

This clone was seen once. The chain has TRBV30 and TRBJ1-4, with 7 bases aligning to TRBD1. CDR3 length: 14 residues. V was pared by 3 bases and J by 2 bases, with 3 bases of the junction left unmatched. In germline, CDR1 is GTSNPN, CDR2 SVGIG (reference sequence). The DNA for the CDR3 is TGTGCCTGGAGGACAGGGCCCACTAATGAAAAACTGTTTTTT. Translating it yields CAWRTGPTNEKLFF.

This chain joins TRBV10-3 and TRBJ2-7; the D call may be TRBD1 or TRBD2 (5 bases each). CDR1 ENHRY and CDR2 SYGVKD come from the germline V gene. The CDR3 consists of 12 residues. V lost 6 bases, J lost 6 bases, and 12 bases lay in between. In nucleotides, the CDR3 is TGTGCCATCAGGGCCGGGACGGCCGAGCAGTACTTC. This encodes CAIRAGTAEQYF.

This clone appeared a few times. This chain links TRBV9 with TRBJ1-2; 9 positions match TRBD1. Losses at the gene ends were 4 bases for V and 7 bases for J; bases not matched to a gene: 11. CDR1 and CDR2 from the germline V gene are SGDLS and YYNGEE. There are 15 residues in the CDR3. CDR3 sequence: CASSPEGTGMSGYTF. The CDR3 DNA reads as TGTGCCAGCAGCCCAGAGGGGACAGGGATGTCTGGCTACACCTTC.

CDR3 DNA: TGTGCCAGCAGTTTACTACGACCGGAGGCATTTGAAAAACTGTTTTTT. It yields the protein CASSLLRPEAFEKLFF. The genes are TRBV27 and TRBJ1-4; D is unclear. The CDR3 consists of 16 residues. V lost 2 bases, J lost 7 bases, and 17 bases lay in between. The germline V gene encodes CDR1 MNHEY and CDR2 SMNVEV (reference sequence).

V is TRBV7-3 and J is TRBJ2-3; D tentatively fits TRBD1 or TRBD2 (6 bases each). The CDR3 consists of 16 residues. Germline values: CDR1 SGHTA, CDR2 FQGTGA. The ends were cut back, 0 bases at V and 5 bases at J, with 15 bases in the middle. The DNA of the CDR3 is TGTGCCAGCAGCTTAACAGGGGGGTCACGTGGAGATACGCAGTATTTT. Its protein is CASSLTGGSRGDTQYF.

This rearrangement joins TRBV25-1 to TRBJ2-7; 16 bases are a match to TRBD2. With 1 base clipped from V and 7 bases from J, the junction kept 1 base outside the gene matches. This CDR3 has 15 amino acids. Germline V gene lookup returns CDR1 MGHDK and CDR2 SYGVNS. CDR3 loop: CASSEWGLAGGEQYF. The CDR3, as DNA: TGTGCCAGCAGTGAATGGGGACTAGCGGGAGGGGAGCAGTACTTC.

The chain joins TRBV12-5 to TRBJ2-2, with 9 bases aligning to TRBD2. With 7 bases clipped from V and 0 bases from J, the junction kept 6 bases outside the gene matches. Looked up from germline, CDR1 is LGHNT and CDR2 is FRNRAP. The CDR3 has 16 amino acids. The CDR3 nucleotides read TGTGCTAGTGCTGAGGGCGGGAGGGCGAACACCGGGGAGCTGTTTTTT. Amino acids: CASAEGGRANTGELFF.

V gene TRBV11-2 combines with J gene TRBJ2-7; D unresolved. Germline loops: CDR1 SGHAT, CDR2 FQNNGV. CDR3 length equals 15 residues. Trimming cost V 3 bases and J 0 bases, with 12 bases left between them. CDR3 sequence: CASSFGLHPSYEQYF. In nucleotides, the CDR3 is TGTGCCAGCAGCTTTGGGCTACACCCCTCCTACGAGCAGTACTTC.

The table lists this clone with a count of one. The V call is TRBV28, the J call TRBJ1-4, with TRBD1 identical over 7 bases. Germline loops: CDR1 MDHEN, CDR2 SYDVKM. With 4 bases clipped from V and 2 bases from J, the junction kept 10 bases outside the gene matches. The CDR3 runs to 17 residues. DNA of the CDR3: TGTGCCAGCAGTTATTGGGAGGGGGCGCCTACTAATGAAAAACTGTTTTTT. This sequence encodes CASSYWEGAPTNEKLFF.

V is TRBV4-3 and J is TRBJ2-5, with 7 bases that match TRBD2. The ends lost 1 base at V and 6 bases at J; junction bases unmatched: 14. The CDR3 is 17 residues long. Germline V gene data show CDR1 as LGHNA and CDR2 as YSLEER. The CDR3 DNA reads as TGCGCCAGCAGCCAAGGAAGCCCTAGCGGAACGATCCAGACCCAGTACTTC. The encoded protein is CASSQGSPSGTIQTQYF.

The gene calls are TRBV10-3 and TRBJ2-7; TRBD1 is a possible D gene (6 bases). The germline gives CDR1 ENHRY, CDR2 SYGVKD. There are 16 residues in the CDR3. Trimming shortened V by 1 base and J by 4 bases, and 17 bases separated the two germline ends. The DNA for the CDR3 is TGTGCCATCAGTGAGTTAGAAAGACAGGCCCCATACGAGCAGTACTTC. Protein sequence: CAISELERQAPYEQYF.

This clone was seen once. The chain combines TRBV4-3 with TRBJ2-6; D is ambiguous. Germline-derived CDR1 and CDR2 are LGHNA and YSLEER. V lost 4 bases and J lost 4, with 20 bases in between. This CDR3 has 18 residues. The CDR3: CASSPGRFGYKGANVLTF. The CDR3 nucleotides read TGCGCCAGCAGCCCCGGCAGGTTTGGGTATAAAGGGGCCAACGTCCTGACTTTC.

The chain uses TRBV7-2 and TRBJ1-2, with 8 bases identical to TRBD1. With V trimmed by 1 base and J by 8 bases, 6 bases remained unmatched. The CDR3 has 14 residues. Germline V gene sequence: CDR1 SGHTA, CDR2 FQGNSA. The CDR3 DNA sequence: TGTGCCAGCAGCTTAGAGCCCAGGGGGCACGGCTACACCTTC. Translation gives CASSLEPRGHGYTF.

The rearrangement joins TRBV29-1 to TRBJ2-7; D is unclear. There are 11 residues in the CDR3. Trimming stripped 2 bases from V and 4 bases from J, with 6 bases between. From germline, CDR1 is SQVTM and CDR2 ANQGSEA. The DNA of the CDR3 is TGCAGCGTTGAAACGGATTACGAGCAGTACTTC. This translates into CSVETDYEQYF.

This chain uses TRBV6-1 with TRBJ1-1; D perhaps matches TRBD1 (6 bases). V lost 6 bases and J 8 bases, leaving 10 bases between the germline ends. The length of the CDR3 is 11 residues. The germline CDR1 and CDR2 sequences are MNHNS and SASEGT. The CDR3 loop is CASSRTVEAFF. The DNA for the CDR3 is TGTGCCAGCAGCCGGACAGTCGAAGCTTTCTTT.